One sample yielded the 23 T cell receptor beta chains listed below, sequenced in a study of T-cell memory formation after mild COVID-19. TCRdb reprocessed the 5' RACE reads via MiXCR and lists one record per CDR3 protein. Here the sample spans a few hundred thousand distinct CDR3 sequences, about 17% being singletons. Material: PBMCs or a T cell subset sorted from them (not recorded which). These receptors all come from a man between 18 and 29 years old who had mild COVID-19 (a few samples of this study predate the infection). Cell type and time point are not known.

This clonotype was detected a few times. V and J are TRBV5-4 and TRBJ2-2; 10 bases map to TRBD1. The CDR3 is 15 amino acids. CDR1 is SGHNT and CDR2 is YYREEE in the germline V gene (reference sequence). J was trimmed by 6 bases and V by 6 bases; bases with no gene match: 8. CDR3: CASTDRQGAAGELFF. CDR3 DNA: TGTGCCAGCACCGATAGACAGGGGGCGGCCGGGGAGCTGTTTTTT.

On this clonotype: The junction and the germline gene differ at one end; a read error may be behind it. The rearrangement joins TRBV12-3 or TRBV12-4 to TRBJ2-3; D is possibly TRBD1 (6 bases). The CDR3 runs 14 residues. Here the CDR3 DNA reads TGTGACAGCAAAACGGACAGCACCACAGATACGCAGTATTTT. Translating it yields CDSKTDSTTDTQYF.

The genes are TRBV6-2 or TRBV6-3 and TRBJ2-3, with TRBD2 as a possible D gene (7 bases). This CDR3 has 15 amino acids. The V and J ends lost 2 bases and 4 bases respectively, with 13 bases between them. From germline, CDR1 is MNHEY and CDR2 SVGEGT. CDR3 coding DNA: TGTGCCAGCAGTTACGGAAGGGGGGGTGCAGATACGCAGTATTTT. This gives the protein CASSYGRGGADTQYF.

This CDR3 reads CASSLGAGGVGDQPQHF. CDR3 DNA: TGTGCCAGCAGCTTAGGGGCAGGGGGCGTTGGTGACCAGCCCCAGCATTTT. The chain joins TRBV7-9 to TRBJ1-5; 8 nucleotides agree with TRBD1. The CDR3 totals 17 residues. In germline, CDR1 is SEHNR, CDR2 FQNEAQ (reference sequence). V dropped 1 base and J dropped 7; count of bases not matched to a gene: 12.

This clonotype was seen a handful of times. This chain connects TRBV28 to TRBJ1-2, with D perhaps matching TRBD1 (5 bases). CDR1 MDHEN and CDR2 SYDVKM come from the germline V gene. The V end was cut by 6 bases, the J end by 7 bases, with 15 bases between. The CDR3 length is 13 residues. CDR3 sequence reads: CASRRPGGIGYTF. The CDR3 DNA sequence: TGTGCCAGCAGGAGGCCGGGGGGTATTGGCTACACCTTC.

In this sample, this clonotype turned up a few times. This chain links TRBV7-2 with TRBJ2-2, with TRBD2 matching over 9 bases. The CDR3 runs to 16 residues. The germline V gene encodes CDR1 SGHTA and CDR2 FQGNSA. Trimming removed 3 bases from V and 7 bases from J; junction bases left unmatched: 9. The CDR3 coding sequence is TGTGCCAGCAGCTTGGTCGGCGGGGGGGCGGACGGGGAGCTGTTTTTT. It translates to CASSLVGGGADGELFF.

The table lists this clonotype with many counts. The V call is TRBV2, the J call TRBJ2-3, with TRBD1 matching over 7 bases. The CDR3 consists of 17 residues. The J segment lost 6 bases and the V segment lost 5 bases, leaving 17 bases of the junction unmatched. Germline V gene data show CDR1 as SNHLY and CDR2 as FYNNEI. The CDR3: CASSTPLRTGAGDTQYF. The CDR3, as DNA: TGTGCCAGCAGTACTCCCCTCCGAACAGGGGCAGGCGATACGCAGTATTTT.

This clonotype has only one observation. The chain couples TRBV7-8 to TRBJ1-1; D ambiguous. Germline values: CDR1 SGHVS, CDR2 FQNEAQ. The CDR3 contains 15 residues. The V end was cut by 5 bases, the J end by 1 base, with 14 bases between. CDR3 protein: CASSPDRVRNTEAFF. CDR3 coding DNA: TGTGCCAGCAGCCCAGACCGGGTTAGGAACACTGAAGCTTTCTTT.

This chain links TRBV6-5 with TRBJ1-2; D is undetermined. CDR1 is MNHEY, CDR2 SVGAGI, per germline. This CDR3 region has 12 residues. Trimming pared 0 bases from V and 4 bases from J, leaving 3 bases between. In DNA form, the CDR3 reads TGTGCCAGCAGTTACTCGGGCTATGGCTACACCTTC. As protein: CASSYSGYGYTF.

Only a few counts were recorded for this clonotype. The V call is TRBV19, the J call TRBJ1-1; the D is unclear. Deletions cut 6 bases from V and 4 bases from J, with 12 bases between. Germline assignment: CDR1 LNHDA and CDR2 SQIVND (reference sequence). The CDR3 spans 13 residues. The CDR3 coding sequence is TGTGCCAGTAGGGCGGGAGGATTCACTGAAGCTTTCTTT. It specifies CASRAGGFTEAFF.

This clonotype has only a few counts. The CDR3 DNA is TGTGCCAGCAGTCGGGGACAGGGGCCGAACACCGGGGAGCTGTTTTTT. Its translation is CASSRGQGPNTGELFF. The chain is built from TRBV6-2 or TRBV6-3 and TRBJ2-2; 10 bases are shared with TRBD1. CDR1 is MNHEY, CDR2 SVGEGT, per germline. V was pared by 5 bases and J by 0 bases, with 3 bases of the junction left unmatched. This CDR3 has 16 residues.

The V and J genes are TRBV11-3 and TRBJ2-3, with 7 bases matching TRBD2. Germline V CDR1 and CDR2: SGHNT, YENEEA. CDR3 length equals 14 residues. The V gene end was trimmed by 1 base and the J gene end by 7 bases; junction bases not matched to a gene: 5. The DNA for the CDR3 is TGTGCCAGCAGCTTAGGCGGGGGTTGGTATACGCAGTATTTT. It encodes CASSLGGGWYTQYF.

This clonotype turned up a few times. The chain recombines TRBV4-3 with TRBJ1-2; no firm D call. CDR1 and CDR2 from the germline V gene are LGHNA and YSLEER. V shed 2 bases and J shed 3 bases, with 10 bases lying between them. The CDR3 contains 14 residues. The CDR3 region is CASSQLGLDYGYTF. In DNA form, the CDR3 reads TGCGCCAGCAGCCAATTGGGATTAGACTATGGCTACACCTTC.

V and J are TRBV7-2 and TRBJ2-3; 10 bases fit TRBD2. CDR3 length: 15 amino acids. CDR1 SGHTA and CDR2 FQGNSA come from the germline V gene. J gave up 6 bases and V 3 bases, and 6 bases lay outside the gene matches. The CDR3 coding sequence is TGTGCCAGCAGCTTCAGCGGGGGGGCCTTTGATACGCAGTATTTT. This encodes CASSFSGGAFDTQYF.

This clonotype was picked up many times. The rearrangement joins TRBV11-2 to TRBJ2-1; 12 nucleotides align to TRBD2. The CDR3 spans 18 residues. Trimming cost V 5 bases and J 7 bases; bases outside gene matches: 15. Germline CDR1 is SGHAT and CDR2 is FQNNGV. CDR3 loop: CASSILGLETSGGNEQFF. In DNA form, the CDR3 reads TGTGCCAGCAGCATACTGGGCCTTGAGACTAGCGGGGGAAATGAGCAGTTCTTC.

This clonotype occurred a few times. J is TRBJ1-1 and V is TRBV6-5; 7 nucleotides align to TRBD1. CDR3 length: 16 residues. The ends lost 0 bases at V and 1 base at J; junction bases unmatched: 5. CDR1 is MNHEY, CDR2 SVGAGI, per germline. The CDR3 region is CASSYSNRGGNTEAFF. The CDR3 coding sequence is TGTGCCAGCAGTTACTCTAACAGGGGCGGGAACACTGAAGCTTTCTTT.

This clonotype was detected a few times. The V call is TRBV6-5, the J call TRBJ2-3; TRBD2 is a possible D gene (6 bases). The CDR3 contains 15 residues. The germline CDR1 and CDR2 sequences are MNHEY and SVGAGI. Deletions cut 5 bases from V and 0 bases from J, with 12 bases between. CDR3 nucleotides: TGTGCCAGCAGTCCTTGGGGGGTAAGCACAGATACGCAGTATTTT. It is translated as CASSPWGVSTDTQYF.

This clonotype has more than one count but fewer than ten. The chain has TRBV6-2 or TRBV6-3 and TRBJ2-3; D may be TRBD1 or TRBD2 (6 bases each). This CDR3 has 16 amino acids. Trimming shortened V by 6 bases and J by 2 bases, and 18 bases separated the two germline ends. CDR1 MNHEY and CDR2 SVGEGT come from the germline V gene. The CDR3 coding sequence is TGTGCCAGCAGCTCCCCCGTGGGGGGCTTCACAGATACGCAGTATTTT. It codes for CASSSPVGGFTDTQYF.

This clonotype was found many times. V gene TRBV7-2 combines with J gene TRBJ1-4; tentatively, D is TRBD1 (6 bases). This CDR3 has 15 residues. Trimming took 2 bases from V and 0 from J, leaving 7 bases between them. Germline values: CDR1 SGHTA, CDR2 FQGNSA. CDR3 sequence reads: CASSLTGSTNEKLFF. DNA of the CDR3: TGTGCCAGCAGCTTAACAGGGTCAACTAATGAAAAACTGTTTTTT.

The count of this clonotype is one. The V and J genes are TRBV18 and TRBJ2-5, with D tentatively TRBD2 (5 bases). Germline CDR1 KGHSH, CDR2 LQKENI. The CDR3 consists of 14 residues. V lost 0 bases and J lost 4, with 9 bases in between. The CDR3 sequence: CASSPPARGETQYF. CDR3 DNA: TGTGCCAGCTCACCACCTGCCCGGGGAGAGACCCAGTACTTC.

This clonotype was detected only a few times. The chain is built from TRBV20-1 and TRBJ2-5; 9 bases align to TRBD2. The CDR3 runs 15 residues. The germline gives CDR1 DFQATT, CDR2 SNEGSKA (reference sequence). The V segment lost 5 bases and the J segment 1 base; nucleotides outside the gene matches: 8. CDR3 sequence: CSALFSGGPQETQYF. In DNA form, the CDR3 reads TGCAGTGCTCTCTTTAGCGGGGGCCCCCAAGAGACCCAGTACTTC.

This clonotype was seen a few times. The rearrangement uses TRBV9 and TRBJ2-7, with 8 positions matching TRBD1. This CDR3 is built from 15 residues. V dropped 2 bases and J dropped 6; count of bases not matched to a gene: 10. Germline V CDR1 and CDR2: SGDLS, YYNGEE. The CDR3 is CASSVLGTGGAEQYF. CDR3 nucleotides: TGTGCCAGCAGCGTGTTGGGGACAGGAGGCGCCGAGCAGTACTTC. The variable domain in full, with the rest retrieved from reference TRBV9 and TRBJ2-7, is DSGVTQTPKHLITATGQRVTLRCSPRSGDLSVYWYQQSLDQGLQFLIQYYNGEERAKGNILERFSAQQFPDLHSELNLSSLELGDSALYFCASSVLGTGGAEQYFGPGTRLTVT.

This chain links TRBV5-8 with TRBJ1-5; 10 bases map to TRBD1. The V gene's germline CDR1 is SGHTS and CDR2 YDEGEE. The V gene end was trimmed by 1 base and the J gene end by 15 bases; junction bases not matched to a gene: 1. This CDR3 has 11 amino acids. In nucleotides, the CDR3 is TGTGCCAGCAGCTTGAGGACAGGGGGGCATTTT. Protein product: CASSLRTGGHF.